Sequencing of this T cell receptor (beta chain) was carried out in a study of T cells expressing NK-cell markers. TCRdb derives one entry per CDR3 protein from the 5' RACE reads, leaving out DNA. The sample data list about 550,000 distinct CDR3 sequences. This CDR3 spans 16 amino acids. Sample: blood T cells: a sorted CD56 or NKG2C T cell subset, CD4+ or CD8+ T cells, or bulk PBMC T cells (not recorded which). This chain uses TRBV12-3 or TRBV12-4 with TRBJ2-1; without DNA, the TCRdb call of TRBD2 cannot be checked. This clonotype was obtained from a man between 18 and 35 years old in good health. CDR3 residues: CASSLTSGSRSNEQFF.